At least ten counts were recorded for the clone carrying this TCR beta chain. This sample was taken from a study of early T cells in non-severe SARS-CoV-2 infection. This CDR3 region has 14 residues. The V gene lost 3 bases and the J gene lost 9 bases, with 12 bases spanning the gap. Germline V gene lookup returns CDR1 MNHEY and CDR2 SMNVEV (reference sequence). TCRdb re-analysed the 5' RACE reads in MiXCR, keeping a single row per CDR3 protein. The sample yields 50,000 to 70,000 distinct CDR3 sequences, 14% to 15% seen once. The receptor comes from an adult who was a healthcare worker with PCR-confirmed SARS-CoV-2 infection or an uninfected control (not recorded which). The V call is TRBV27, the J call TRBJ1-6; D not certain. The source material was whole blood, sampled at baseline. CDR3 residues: CASSFGVKVSPLHF. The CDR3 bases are TGTGCCAGCAGTTTCGGGGTTAAGGTTTCACCCCTCCACTTT.